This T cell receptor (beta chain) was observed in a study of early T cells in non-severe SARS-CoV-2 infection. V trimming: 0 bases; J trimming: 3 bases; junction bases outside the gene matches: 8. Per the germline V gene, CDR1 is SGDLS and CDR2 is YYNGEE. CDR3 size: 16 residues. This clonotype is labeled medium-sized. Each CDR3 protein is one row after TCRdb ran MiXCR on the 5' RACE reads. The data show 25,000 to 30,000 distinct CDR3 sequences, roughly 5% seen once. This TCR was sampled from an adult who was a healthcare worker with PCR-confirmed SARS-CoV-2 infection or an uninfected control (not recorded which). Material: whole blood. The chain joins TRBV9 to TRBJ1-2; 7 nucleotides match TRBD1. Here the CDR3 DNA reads TGTGCCAGCAGCGTAGGTCGAACAGGGGAGGACTATGGCTACACCTTC. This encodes CASSVGRTGEDYGYTF.